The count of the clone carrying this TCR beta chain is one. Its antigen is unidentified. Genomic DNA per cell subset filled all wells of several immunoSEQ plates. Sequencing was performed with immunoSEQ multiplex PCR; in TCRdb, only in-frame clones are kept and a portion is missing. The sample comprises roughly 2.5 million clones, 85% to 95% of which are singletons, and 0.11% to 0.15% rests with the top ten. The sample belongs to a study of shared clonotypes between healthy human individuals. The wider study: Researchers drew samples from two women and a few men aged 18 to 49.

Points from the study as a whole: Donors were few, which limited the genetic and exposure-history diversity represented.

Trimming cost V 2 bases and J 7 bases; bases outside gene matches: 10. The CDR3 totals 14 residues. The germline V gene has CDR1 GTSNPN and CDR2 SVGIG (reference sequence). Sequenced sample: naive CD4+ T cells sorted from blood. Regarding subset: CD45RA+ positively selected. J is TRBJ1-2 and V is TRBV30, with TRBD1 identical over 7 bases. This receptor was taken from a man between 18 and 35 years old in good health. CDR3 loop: CAWSRVQGVAGYTF. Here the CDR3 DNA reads TGTGCCTGGAGTCGGGTGCAGGGGGTCGCTGGCTACACCTTC.